The 30 T cell receptor beta chains given below trace back to one sample, sequenced in a study of shared clonotypes between healthy human individuals. Assay used: immunoSEQ multiplex PCR; TCRdb lists only in-frame clones, some missing. The table records approximately 1,500,000 clones, about 96% of them present only once. The sequencing input was naive CD4+ T cells sorted from blood. Indicated subset: CD45RA+ positively selected. Receptors were obtained from a young man in good health.

The rearrangement joins TRBV18 to TRBJ2-5; TRBD1 is a possible D gene (6 bases). The CDR3 contains 16 residues. V shed 0 bases and J shed 2 bases, with 13 bases lying between them. In germline, CDR1 is KGHSH, CDR2 LQKENI. The CDR3 spells CASSPPYRARQETQYF. CDR3 coding DNA: TGTGCCAGCTCACCACCTTACAGGGCCCGACAAGAGACCCAGTACTTC.

V gene TRBV6-5 combines with J gene TRBJ2-2; D call uncertain. Germline lookup yields CDR1 MNHEY and CDR2 SVGAGI. The V gene lost 2 bases and the J gene lost 1 base, with 11 bases spanning the gap. CDR3 size: 16 residues. DNA for the CDR3: TGTGCCAGCAGTTACCAATTCTCCGGGAACACCGGGGAGCTGTTTTTT. This sequence encodes CASSYQFSGNTGELFF.

V gene TRBV4-3 combines with J gene TRBJ2-3; TRBD1 matches 7 bases. Looked up from germline, CDR1 is LGHNA and CDR2 is YSLEER. This CDR3 is built from 15 residues. J gave up 1 base and V 4 bases, and 5 bases lay outside the gene matches. CDR3 amino acids: CASSPGTVGTDTQYF. For the CDR3, the DNA is TGCGCCAGCAGCCCGGGGACAGTCGGCACAGATACGCAGTATTTT.

Remarks on this clone: Other DNA sequences from this sample encode an identical CDR3 as well. Here the CDR3 DNA reads TGTGCCACCAGCAGAGGACTAGCGGGAGGTTACGAGCAGTACTTC. Protein product: CATSRGLAGGYEQYF. The chain employs TRBV15 and TRBJ2-7; TRBD2 matches 13 bases. Germline V CDR1 and CDR2: LNHNV, YYDKDF (reference sequence). The CDR3 loop spans 15 amino acids. V gave up 1 base and J gave up 4 bases; unmatched junction bases: 1.

Note on this clone: This specimen includes other DNA sequences encoding the same CDR3. This rearrangement joins TRBV5-4 to TRBJ2-7; 7 nucleotides agree with TRBD2. V lost 4 bases, J lost 2 bases, and 3 bases stayed unmatched. The germline gives CDR1 SGHNT, CDR2 YYREEE (reference sequence). This CDR3 contains 13 residues. CDR3 residues: CASSPAGAYEQYF. DNA of the CDR3: TGTGCCAGCAGCCCCGCGGGGGCCTACGAGCAGTACTTC.

This clone has a single count. This chain uses TRBV19 with TRBJ2-2, with D maybe TRBD1 (5 bases). V was clipped by 8 bases and J by 3 bases, with 10 bases between them. The CDR3 is 13 residues long. The V gene's germline CDR1 is LNHDA and CDR2 SQIVND (reference sequence). The CDR3 loop is CASPSRDTGELFF. The CDR3 DNA sequence: TGTGCCAGTCCTTCCAGGGACACCGGGGAGCTGTTTTTT.

CDR3 DNA sequence: TGTGCCAGCAGCGTCGGCGGGACTCCAACCTACGAGCAGTACTTC. Protein product: CASSVGGTPTYEQYF. The V and J genes are TRBV9 and TRBJ2-7; perhaps TRBD2 as D (6 bases). Germline V gives CDR1 SGDLS, CDR2 YYNGEE. This CDR3 comprises 15 residues. The V gene lost 2 bases and the J gene lost 2 bases, with 14 bases spanning the gap.

CDR3 sequence reads: CATSRDPQGRGFGETQYF. The CDR3 DNA follows: TGTGCCACCAGCAGAGACCCACAGGGAAGAGGGTTCGGCGAGACCCAGTACTTC. This chain joins TRBV15 and TRBJ2-5, with D possibly matching TRBD1 (6 bases). CDR3 length: 18 amino acids. Germline loops: CDR1 LNHNV, CDR2 YYDKDF (reference sequence). V lost 0 bases, J lost 5 bases, and 22 bases lay in between.

This clone was seen only once. The CDR3 coding sequence is TGCGCCAGCAGCTCGCTGGGGACTTCCTACGAGCAGTACTTC. It is translated as CASSSLGTSYEQYF. The chain combines TRBV5-1 with TRBJ2-7, with D perhaps matching TRBD2 (6 bases). The CDR3 has 14 residues. Trimming shortened V by 3 bases and J by 1 base, and 11 bases separated the two germline ends. Germline V gene data show CDR1 as SGHRS and CDR2 as YFSETQ. Using reference TRBV5-1 and TRBJ2-7 for the parts outside the CDR3, the full variable domain is KAGVTQTPRYLIKTRGQQVTLSCSPISGHRSVSWYQQTPGQGLQFLFEYFSETQRNKGNFPGRFSGRQFSNSRSEMNVSTLELGDSALYLCASSSLGTSYEQYFGPGTRLTVT.

V and J are TRBV28 and TRBJ2-5, with D possibly being TRBD1 (5 bases). The germline CDR1 and CDR2 sequences are MDHEN and SYDVKM. The CDR3 contains 15 residues. Trimming shortened V by 2 bases and J by 0 bases, and 10 bases separated the two germline ends. The CDR3 DNA reads as TGTGCCAGCAGTTTAGACAAGGGGTACCAAGAGACCCAGTACTTC. Amino acids: CASSLDKGYQETQYF. Drawing the rest from reference TRBV28 and TRBJ2-5, the complete variable domain is DVKVTQSSRYLVKRTGEKVFLECVQDMDHENMFWYRQDPGLGLRLIYFSYDVKMKEKGDIPEGYSVSREKKERFSLILESASTNQTSMYLCASSLDKGYQETQYFGPGTRLLVL.

The J gene is TRBJ2-4, the V gene TRBV5-4; 9 bases match TRBD1. The V gene's germline CDR1 is SGHNT and CDR2 YYREEE (reference sequence). The CDR3 loop spans 16 amino acids. V trimming: 4 bases; J trimming: 3 bases; junction bases outside the gene matches: 8. CDR3 region: CASSRWDRVGKNIQYF. CDR3 nucleotides: TGTGCCAGCAGCCGATGGGACAGGGTGGGCAAAAACATTCAGTACTTC.

The V and J genes are TRBV7-7 and TRBJ2-2; the D gene is possibly TRBD1 (5 bases). CDR1 is SSHAT and CDR2 is FNYEAQ in the germline V gene (reference sequence). The CDR3 extends over 11 amino acids. The CDR3 DNA sequence: TGTGCTAGCCAGGGAACCGGGGAGCTGTTTTTT. This sequence encodes CASQGTGELFF.

The chain joins TRBV2 to TRBJ2-7; TRBD2 matches at 12 bases. The CDR3 is 15 residues long. V was clipped by 4 bases and J by 7 bases; unmatched bases: 8. CDR1 is SNHLY and CDR2 is FYNNEI in the germline V gene. CDR3 nucleotide sequence: TGTGCCAGCAGTGCCCGACTAGCGGGAGCGCGGGAGCAGTACTTC. It translates to CASSARLAGAREQYF.

This clone was seen only once. Other DNA sequences in this specimen translate into the identical CDR3. V and J are TRBV20-1 and TRBJ2-5; no definite D call. This CDR3 is 11 amino acids long. CDR1 is DFQATT, CDR2 SNEGSKA, per germline (reference sequence). With 0 bases removed from V and 5 bases from J, the gap between germline ends came to 4 bases. This CDR3 reads CSARDRETQYF. CDR3 nucleotides: TGCAGTGCTAGAGATCGCGAGACCCAGTACTTC.

This chain connects TRBV23-1 to TRBJ1-1; D ambiguous. TRBV23-1 is an ORF, and what it does is uncertain. Trimming left V 6 bases short and J 10 bases short, with 24 bases between. This CDR3 is 15 amino acids long. As DNA, the CDR3 is TGCGCCAGCAGCCTCCTCCACCCGGGGTTGCGAATAGCTTTCTTT. Its protein product is CASSLLHPGLRIAFF.

The chain is built from TRBV9 and TRBJ2-3; 8 bases align to TRBD2. Germline values: CDR1 SGDLS, CDR2 YYNGEE. V lost 0 bases to trimming and J lost 6 bases; unmatched junction nucleotides: 9. CDR3 size: 16 residues. Here the CDR3 DNA reads TGTGCCAGCAGCGTAGCGGCGGGAGGAGGCAAGGATACGCAGTATTTT. Its translation: CASSVAAGGGKDTQYF. Variable domain in full (rest from reference TRBV9 and TRBJ2-3): DSGVTQTPKHLITATGQRVTLRCSPRSGDLSVYWYQQSLDQGLQFLIQYYNGEERAKGNILERFSAQQFPDLHSELNLSSLELGDSALYFCASSVAAGGGKDTQYFGPGTRLTVL.

The chain employs TRBV4-2 and TRBJ1-5; D remains unclear. Germline CDR1 and CDR2: LGHNA and YNFKEQ. CDR3 length: 16 amino acids. V was trimmed by 0 bases and J by 5 bases, leaving 14 bases between them. CDR3 in DNA: TGTGCCAGCAGCCAAGAGCATGTAAGGTCGGATCAGCCCCAGCATTTT. Protein product: CASSQEHVRSDQPQHF.

This chain connects TRBV5-1 to TRBJ2-1; possible D gene TRBD2, 5 bases. The CDR3 has 16 residues. Trimming cost V 4 bases and J 6 bases, with 20 bases left between them. In germline, CDR1 is SGHRS, CDR2 YFSETQ. The CDR3 reads CASSPRTAALGNEQFF. The CDR3 DNA is TGCGCCAGCAGCCCAAGGACTGCAGCGTTAGGCAATGAGCAGTTCTTC. Full variable domain (remainder filled in from reference TRBV5-1 and TRBJ2-1): KAGVTQTPRYLIKTRGQQVTLSCSPISGHRSVSWYQQTPGQGLQFLFEYFSETQRNKGNFPGRFSGRQFSNSRSEMNVSTLELGDSALYLCASSPRTAALGNEQFFGPGTRLTVL.

This chain connects TRBV29-1 to TRBJ2-2; 7 bases are shared with TRBD2. After removal of 4 bases from V and 3 bases from J, the junction contained 8 bases not matched to a gene. The CDR3 loop spans 15 amino acids. CDR1 is SQVTM and CDR2 is ANQGSEA in the germline V gene. The CDR3 coding sequence is TGCAGCGTTGCAGGTCGGGCGGGGGACACCGGGGAGCTGTTTTTT. It yields the protein CSVAGRAGDTGELFF.

This chain links TRBV19 with TRBJ2-7, with 8 bases identical to TRBD2. Germline-derived CDR1 and CDR2 are LNHDA and SQIVND (reference sequence). Losses at the gene ends were 3 bases for V and 5 bases for J; bases not matched to a gene: 3. CDR3 length: 13 residues. CDR3 in DNA: TGTGCCAGTAGTATGGCGGGAGGAAACGAGCAGTACTTC. Its protein product is CASSMAGGNEQYF.

The V gene is TRBV28, the J gene TRBJ2-3, with D hard to call. V gave up 8 bases and J gave up 2 bases, with 11 bases separating them. This CDR3 contains 13 residues. CDR1 MDHEN and CDR2 SYDVKM come from the germline V gene. In DNA, the CDR3 is TGTGCCAGCCGCCGCAAAATCACAGATACGCAGTATTTT. Protein: CASRRKITDTQYF. The variable domain in full, with the rest retrieved from reference TRBV28 and TRBJ2-3, is DVKVTQSSRYLVKRTGEKVFLECVQDMDHENMFWYRQDPGLGLRLIYFSYDVKMKEKGDIPEGYSVSREKKERFSLILESASTNQTSMYLCASRRKITDTQYFGPGTRLTVL.

The rearrangement links TRBV5-4 to TRBJ2-1; D not certain. The V end lost 3 bases, the J end lost 5 bases, and 15 bases lay between the germline ends. CDR3 size: 15 residues. Per the germline V gene, CDR1 is SGHNT and CDR2 is YYREEE (reference sequence). In nucleotides, the CDR3 is TGTGCCAGCAGCTCCCTCTGGTCCGGCGACAATGAGCAGTTCTTC. Translation: CASSSLWSGDNEQFF.

This chain joins TRBV11-2 and TRBJ2-1; D is unresolved. V was trimmed by 5 bases and J by 9 bases, leaving 8 bases between them. Germline CDR1 SGHAT, CDR2 FQNNGV. CDR3 length: 11 amino acids. The CDR3 DNA follows: TGTGCCAGCAGCCTGGCTACTGAGCAGTTCTTC. Amino acid sequence: CASSLATEQFF.

The V gene is TRBV25-1, the J gene TRBJ2-7; no clear D. Germline CDR1 is MGHDK and CDR2 is SYGVNS. The V gene lost 4 bases and the J gene lost 3 bases, with 13 bases spanning the gap. The CDR3 length is 14 residues. CDR3 in amino acids: CASSVAGQNYEQYF. The CDR3 DNA sequence: TGTGCCAGCAGTGTAGCAGGTCAGAACTACGAGCAGTACTTC.

The CDR3 spells CASKETSVGTDTQYF. CDR3 bases: TGTGCCAGTAAAGAGACTAGCGTGGGCACAGATACGCAGTATTTT. The chain uses TRBV19 and TRBJ2-3; TRBD2 agrees at 8 bases. Trimming at V came to 7 bases and at J to 1 base, leaving 7 bases not matched to a gene. The CDR3 loop spans 15 amino acids. Germline V CDR1 and CDR2: LNHDA, SQIVND (reference sequence).

Note on this clone: At the DNA level, this CDR3 is encoded by other sequences in the same sample as well. The chain uses TRBV28 and TRBJ1-1; D gene ambiguous. There are 14 residues in the CDR3. Germline V gene sequence: CDR1 MDHEN, CDR2 SYDVKM. V lost 4 bases to trimming and J lost 0 bases, with 9 bases between them. CDR3 amino acids: CASSSGGMNTEAFF. The DNA of the CDR3 is TGTGCCAGCAGTTCTGGAGGCATGAACACTGAAGCTTTCTTT.

This chain joins TRBV6-5 and TRBJ2-2; D may correspond to TRBD1 or TRBD2 (5 bases each). From germline, CDR1 is MNHEY and CDR2 SVGAGI. CDR3 size: 13 residues. Trimming took 5 bases from V and 15 from J, leaving 19 bases between them. The chain's CDR3 is CASSETSWGSVFF. Written as DNA, the CDR3 is TGTGCCAGCAGTGAGACTTCCTGGGGGTCGGTGTTTTTT.

The chain joins TRBV19 to TRBJ2-7, with D possibly being TRBD1 (6 bases). This CDR3 contains 13 residues. V shed 6 bases and J shed 2 bases, with 11 bases lying between them. Germline V lookup: CDR1 LNHDA, CDR2 SQIVND (reference sequence). CDR3 DNA: TGTGCCAGTAGGGGACACCAAACCTACGAGCAGTACTTC. Protein sequence: CASRGHQTYEQYF.

This clone was detected once. The chain carries TRBV7-2 and TRBJ2-7; 7 bases map to TRBD1. The trim removed 6 bases at V and 2 bases at J, leaving 7 bases unmatched. This CDR3 is built from 14 residues. Germline lookup yields CDR1 SGHTA and CDR2 FQGNSA. The CDR3 DNA reads as TGTGCCAGCAGGAACACAGGGGCTACCTACGAGCAGTACTTC. It encodes CASRNTGATYEQYF.

V gene TRBV13 combines with J gene TRBJ1-5; possibly TRBD1 for D (5 bases). This CDR3 contains 13 residues. In germline, CDR1 is PRHDT, CDR2 FYEKMQ (reference sequence). The V gene lost 5 bases and the J gene lost 3 bases, with 8 bases spanning the gap. The CDR3 nucleotides are TGTGCCAGCAGCCAGGGCCTCAATCAGCCCCAGCATTTT. Amino acids: CASSQGLNQPQHF.